This TCR beta chain was profiled in a study of control samples from healthy donors and cancer patients. The table lists this clone with a count of one. The CDR3 length is 15 residues. V was pared by 6 bases and J by 0 bases, with 12 bases between. Germline V gene data show CDR1 as LGHNT and CDR2 as FRNRAP. TCRdb's copy holds only in-frame clones and misses some; the assay was immunoSEQ multiplex PCR. The table includes 120,000 or so clones, 80% to 90% detected once. J is TRBJ2-1 and V is TRBV12-5; possibly TRBD2 for D (5 bases). The origin of this receptor is a man between 35 and 55 years old in good health. Sequences were obtained from blood. CDR3 sequence: CASGLVGSSYNEQFF. CDR3 DNA sequence: TGTGCTAGTGGACTAGTGGGGAGCTCCTACAATGAGCAGTTCTTC.